This entry is about one TCR beta chain. The antigen is undetermined. These data belong to a study of T cells in narcolepsy. Points from the study as a whole: Autoreactive clonotypes reportedly recurred in blood of same and different patients, not controls.

This table comes from immunoSEQ multiplex PCR, and its TCRdb copy is limited to in-frame clones, with some not included. This sample has 25,000 to 30,000 clones, with over 75% found just once. The receptor was isolated from a human donor in good health. Sequenced input: memory (CD45RA-) CD4+ T cells from blood.

CDR3: CACLNRDNYGYTF. The CDR3 DNA sequence: TGTGCCTGCCTGAACAGGGATAACTATGGCTACACCTTC. The chain employs TRBV30 and TRBJ1-2; D perhaps matches TRBD1 (6 bases). Germline loops: CDR1 GTSNPN, CDR2 SVGIG (reference sequence). The CDR3 totals 13 residues. V was pared by 6 bases and J by 1 base, with 12 bases between.